One sample yielded the 32 T cell receptor beta chains listed below, sequenced in a study of beta chain features in type 1 diabetes. The authors reverse transcribed all of the isolated RNA, so sequencing captured expressed TCRB transcripts. Assay used: immunoSEQ multiplex PCR; TCRdb lists only in-frame clones, some missing. The sample yields about half a million clones, 25% to 35% seen once. The sequencing sample was made of naive CD4+ T cells from blood. These receptors were obtained from a man aged 18 to 30 in good health.

This clone was picked up a small number of times. The chain carries TRBV29-1 and TRBJ1-1; weak D call: TRBD1 (6 bases). This CDR3 has 14 amino acids. V was clipped by 7 bases and J by 1 base, with 16 bases between them. Germline-derived CDR1 and CDR2 are SQVTM and ANQGSEA. Written as DNA, the CDR3 is TGCAGCGCCGAGATCGGACAGCGGAACACTGAAGCTTTCTTT. Amino acid sequence: CSAEIGQRNTEAFF.

This clone was seen more than once but under ten times. The chain employs TRBV5-1 and TRBJ1-1; D not resolved. The CDR3 is made up of 13 amino acids. The V gene lost 4 bases and the J gene lost 0 bases, with 7 bases spanning the gap. CDR1 is SGHRS and CDR2 is YFSETQ in the germline V gene. The CDR3 DNA follows: TGCGCCAGCAGCCAGGAGCTGAACACTGAAGCTTTCTTT. This translates into CASSQELNTEAFF. The variable domain in full, with the rest retrieved from reference TRBV5-1 and TRBJ1-1, is KAGVTQTPRYLIKTRGQQVTLSCSPISGHRSVSWYQQTPGQGLQFLFEYFSETQRNKGNFPGRFSGRQFSNSRSEMNVSTLELGDSALYLCASSQELNTEAFFGQGTRLTVV.

This clone was seen a few times. This chain joins TRBV10-3 and TRBJ2-3; a weak D match, TRBD1 (6 bases). V lost 6 bases and J 4 bases, leaving 8 bases between the germline ends. CDR3 length: 12 amino acids. Germline V gene sequence: CDR1 ENHRY, CDR2 SYGVKD. The CDR3 is CAIRQGPDTQYF. The CDR3 DNA is TGTGCCATCAGACAGGGACCAGATACGCAGTATTTT.

V usage is TRBV7-9 and J usage is TRBJ2-3, with 10 bases fitting TRBD1. The CDR3 loop spans 18 amino acids. The germline V gene has CDR1 SEHNR and CDR2 FQNEAQ (reference sequence). V was clipped by 10 bases and J by 4 bases; unmatched bases: 20. Here the CDR3 reads CAIDGTGVWGHRSDTQYF. As DNA, the CDR3 is TGTGCCATCGATGGGACAGGGGTTTGGGGCCATCGGTCAGATACGCAGTATTTT.

The chain uses TRBV30 and TRBJ1-1, with D tentatively TRBD1 (6 bases). Germline assignment: CDR1 GTSNPN and CDR2 SVGIG (reference sequence). This CDR3 spans 14 amino acids. Trimming cost V 4 bases and J 5 bases, with 17 bases left between them. The CDR3 sequence: CAWTPNRVETEAFF. CDR3 bases: TGTGCCTGGACTCCGAACAGGGTAGAAACTGAAGCTTTCTTT.

This sequence joins TRBV5-6 and TRBJ2-1; D might be TRBD1 (6 bases). The CDR3 runs 12 residues. The germline gives CDR1 SGHDT, CDR2 YYEEEE. Trimming pared 4 bases from V and 7 bases from J, leaving 9 bases between. CDR3 residues: CASSRTENEQFF. The DNA for the CDR3 is TGTGCCAGCAGCCGGACAGAGAATGAGCAGTTCTTC.

This clone showed up just a few times. The rearrangement uses TRBV30 and TRBJ1-2, with D possibly matching TRBD1 (5 bases). The CDR3 is 13 residues long. V lost 2 bases to trimming and J lost 1 base, with 8 bases between them. Germline V gene sequence: CDR1 GTSNPN, CDR2 SVGIG (reference sequence). This chain's CDR3 is CAWSLTVNYGYTF. The CDR3 nucleotides are TGTGCCTGGAGTTTGACAGTTAACTATGGCTACACCTTC. The whole variable domain, filled in from reference TRBV30 and TRBJ1-2, reads SQTIHQWPATLVQPVGSPLSLECTVEGTSNPNLYWYRQAAGRGLQLLFYSVGIGQISSEVPQNLSASRPQDRQFILSSKKLLLSDSGFYLCAWSLTVNYGYTFGSGTRLTVV.

The chain recombines TRBV30 with TRBJ1-5; D is unclear. Germline loops: CDR1 GTSNPN, CDR2 SVGIG (reference sequence). The CDR3 is made up of 13 amino acids. The germline V and J ends were trimmed by 4 bases and 0 bases, with 7 bases remaining between them. CDR3 amino acids: CAWTQSSNQPQHF. The CDR3, as DNA: TGTGCCTGGACACAGTCTAGCAATCAGCCCCAGCATTTT.

As DNA, the CDR3 is TGTGCCAGCAGCCAAGACTCGGAGAGAGCCAAAAACATTCAGTACTTC. Translated, it gives CASSQDSERAKNIQYF. The chain is built from TRBV4-2 and TRBJ2-4; D gene uncertain. The CDR3 sequence is 16 residues long. V lost 0 bases and J 0 bases, leaving 9 bases between the germline ends. The germline CDR1 and CDR2 sequences are LGHNA and YNFKEQ.

The V and J genes are TRBV14 and TRBJ2-4; 7 bases agree with TRBD1. J was trimmed by 7 bases and V by 4 bases; bases with no gene match: 10. Germline CDR1 and CDR2: SGHDN and FVKESK. CDR3 length: 15 amino acids. The CDR3 DNA follows: TGTGCCAGCAGCCTGACAGGGAGTACGGCGAACATTCAGTACTTC. It is translated as CASSLTGSTANIQYF.

This clone was counted only a few times. V usage is TRBV19 and J usage is TRBJ1-5; D unresolved. The CDR3 covers 17 residues. Deletions cut 4 bases from V and 2 bases from J, with 18 bases between. Germline V lookup: CDR1 LNHDA, CDR2 SQIVND (reference sequence). The CDR3, as DNA: TGTGCCAGTAGTAAGGCGAGGAACACTATACGCAATCAGCCCCAGCATTTT. Its protein product is CASSKARNTIRNQPQHF.

This clone occurred a few times. The sample has other DNA sequences that encode this CDR3 too. V and J are TRBV6-5 and TRBJ2-7; possibly TRBD2 for D (5 bases). V lost 2 bases and J 3 bases, leaving 5 bases between the germline ends. Germline V gene sequence: CDR1 MNHEY, CDR2 SVGAGI. The CDR3 has 12 residues. The CDR3 DNA sequence: TGTGCCAGCAGTTACGAGGGCTACGAGCAGTACTTC. Translation gives CASSYEGYEQYF.

In DNA, the CDR3 is TGTGCCAGCAGCGTCGGGGAGGGAGCGTATGGCTACACCTTC. Amino acids: CASSVGEGAYGYTF. The chain is built from TRBV9 and TRBJ1-2; D is uncertain. The germline V and J ends were trimmed by 2 bases and 5 bases, with 13 bases remaining between them. The CDR3 contains 14 residues. Germline V gene data show CDR1 as SGDLS and CDR2 as YYNGEE.

The J gene is TRBJ2-7, the V gene TRBV11-1, with TRBD2 identical over 12 bases. The germline V gene has CDR1 SGHAT and CDR2 FQDESV (reference sequence). With 5 bases clipped from V and 3 bases from J, the junction kept 5 bases outside the gene matches. CDR3 length: 15 amino acids. The CDR3 sequence: CASSRRLAGVYEQYF. The CDR3, as DNA: TGTGCCAGCAGCCGGAGACTAGCGGGAGTCTACGAGCAGTACTTC.

The rearrangement uses TRBV9 and TRBJ1-4, with D hard to call. The CDR3 consists of 14 residues. The V and J ends lost 0 bases and 0 bases respectively, with 3 bases between them. The germline V gene encodes CDR1 SGDLS and CDR2 YYNGEE. CDR3 in DNA: TGTGCCAGCAGCGTAGTGGCAACTAATGAAAAACTGTTTTTT. Translation: CASSVVATNEKLFF.

This clone has only one observation. V and J are TRBV5-1 and TRBJ2-7, with D tentatively TRBD1 or TRBD2 (5 bases each). This CDR3 is built from 14 residues. Germline CDR1 reads SGHRS; CDR2 reads YFSETQ. Trimming removed 1 base from V and 3 bases from J, with 11 bases in between. The CDR3 loop reads CASSLRQGDYEQYF. The CDR3 region has the DNA TGCGCCAGCAGCTTGCGGCAGGGAGACTACGAGCAGTACTTC.

The chain joins TRBV6-6 to TRBJ1-2; D gene uncertain. V lost 4 bases to trimming and J lost 6 bases, with 6 bases between them. The CDR3 spans 11 residues. Germline V CDR1 and CDR2: MNHNY, SVGAGI (reference sequence). CDR3 sequence (DNA): TGTGCCAGCAGTTCCTCCAATGGCTACACCTTC. Amino acid sequence: CASSSSNGYTF.

The chain links TRBV5-8 to TRBJ1-5; D perhaps matches TRBD1 (6 bases). CDR1 SGHTS and CDR2 YDEGEE come from the germline V gene. V gave up 0 bases and J gave up 4 bases, with 11 bases separating them. There are 15 residues in the CDR3. The CDR3 spells CASSLGGGQNQPQHF. The CDR3 coding sequence is TGTGCCAGCAGCTTGGGAGGGGGGCAGAATCAGCCCCAGCATTTT.

This clone showed up just a few times. The chain links TRBV30 to TRBJ1-4; D is unclear. The CDR3 is made up of 13 amino acids. Germline CDR1 is GTSNPN and CDR2 is SVGIG (reference sequence). V gave up 3 bases and J gave up 5 bases, with 10 bases separating them. CDR3 sequence reads: CAWRAGPNEKLFF. The CDR3 bases are TGTGCCTGGAGGGCAGGACCAAATGAAAAACTGTTTTTT.

This chain joins TRBV10-3 and TRBJ2-4; 7 bases map to TRBD1. Germline-derived CDR1 and CDR2 are ENHRY and SYGVKD. CDR3 length: 15 residues. Losses at the gene ends were 2 bases for V and 1 base for J; bases not matched to a gene: 2. The CDR3 region is CAISEGDSAKNIQYF. The CDR3, as DNA: TGTGCCATCAGTGAGGGGGACAGTGCCAAAAACATTCAGTACTTC.

The chain recombines TRBV29-1 with TRBJ2-7, with 9 bases matching TRBD2. The ends lost 6 bases at V and 7 bases at J; junction bases unmatched: 4. CDR1 is SQVTM and CDR2 is ANQGSEA in the germline V gene. This CDR3 is built from 11 residues. CDR3 nucleotides: TGCAGCGTGGGTCTAGCGGGGGAGCAGTACTTC. It is translated as CSVGLAGEQYF.

The chain links TRBV10-3 to TRBJ2-5; TRBD1 aligns across 9 bases. V shed 3 bases and J 1 base; nucleotides not matched to a gene: 9. The germline gives CDR1 ENHRY, CDR2 SYGVKD. The CDR3 extends over 17 amino acids. CDR3 protein: CAISDHRGRDAQETQYF. The CDR3 DNA sequence: TGTGCCATCAGTGACCACAGGGGGCGGGATGCCCAAGAGACCCAGTACTTC.

CDR3 residues: CASSVRVNTGELFF. CDR3 sequence (DNA): TGTGCCAGCAGCGTTCGGGTAAACACCGGGGAGCTGTTTTTT. The genes are TRBV9 and TRBJ2-2, with no clear D. The V gene's germline CDR1 is SGDLS and CDR2 YYNGEE. CDR3 size: 14 residues. V lost 2 bases and J 2 bases, leaving 7 bases between the germline ends.

Points on this clone: Other DNA sequences in this sample translate to the same CDR3. The J gene is TRBJ2-3, the V gene TRBV29-1; unclear D gene. Trimming left V 4 bases short and J 0 bases short, with 8 bases between. Germline-derived CDR1 and CDR2 are SQVTM and ANQGSEA. The CDR3 runs 13 residues. The CDR3 coding sequence is TGCAGCGTTGCAAGAGCCAGCACAGATACGCAGTATTTT. Amino acid sequence: CSVARASTDTQYF.

The chain links TRBV10-3 to TRBJ2-5, with a tentative D call TRBD1 (5 bases). CDR3 length: 14 amino acids. With 2 bases removed from V and 2 bases from J, the gap between germline ends came to 9 bases. Germline CDR1 is ENHRY and CDR2 is SYGVKD. CDR3 amino acids: CAISEGTGQETQYF. CDR3 DNA: TGTGCCATCAGTGAGGGCACAGGTCAAGAGACCCAGTACTTC.

The chain employs TRBV10-3 and TRBJ2-5, with D possibly being TRBD1 (6 bases). Germline CDR1 ENHRY, CDR2 SYGVKD. V was trimmed by 5 bases and J by 0 bases, leaving 13 bases between them. The CDR3 contains 15 residues. In DNA, the CDR3 is TGTGCCATCAGTCCCGACAGGAGCTACCAAGAGACCCAGTACTTC. It specifies CAISPDRSYQETQYF.

This chain links TRBV6-5 with TRBJ2-7; 7 bases are a match to TRBD1. Germline values: CDR1 MNHEY, CDR2 SVGAGI. The CDR3 has 15 residues. J was trimmed by 0 bases and V by 6 bases; bases with no gene match: 8. CDR3 nucleotides: TGTGCCAGCAGGGAGACAGGGCGTACCTCCTACGAGCAGTACTTC. This sequence encodes CASRETGRTSYEQYF.

The chain joins TRBV30 to TRBJ1-1; a weak D match, TRBD1 (5 bases). CDR1 GTSNPN and CDR2 SVGIG come from the germline V gene (reference sequence). The CDR3 is made up of 13 amino acids. The V end lost 5 bases, the J end lost 3 bases, and 13 bases lay between the germline ends. CDR3 amino acids: CAWRQFLDTEAFF. The DNA for the CDR3 is TGTGCCTGGCGACAGTTTTTGGACACTGAAGCTTTCTTT.

The sample holds a few counts of this clone. The genes are TRBV27 and TRBJ2-5; a possible D gene is TRBD2 (5 bases). Per germline, CDR1 MNHEY and CDR2 SMNVEV (reference sequence). The CDR3 consists of 14 residues. V was cut by 5 bases and J by 2 bases, with 12 bases left in between. The CDR3 region has the DNA TGTGCCAGCAGTCCTTCCCGCGGGCAAGAGACCCAGTACTTC. This encodes CASSPSRGQETQYF.

The chain couples TRBV19 to TRBJ2-7; possible D gene TRBD2, 6 bases. Germline V lookup: CDR1 LNHDA, CDR2 SQIVND (reference sequence). Trimming pared 3 bases from V and 6 bases from J, leaving 12 bases between. The CDR3 is 13 amino acids. This CDR3 is CASSIGGPGEQYF. Here the CDR3 DNA reads TGTGCCAGTAGTATCGGGGGTCCGGGCGAGCAGTACTTC.

This clone occurred a few times. This rearrangement joins TRBV30 to TRBJ2-1; D remains ambiguous. The CDR3 runs 11 residues. CDR1 and CDR2 from the germline V gene are GTSNPN and SVGIG (reference sequence). The germline V and J ends were trimmed by 5 bases and 8 bases, with 10 bases remaining between them. The CDR3 reads CAWGEFHEQFF. CDR3 sequence (DNA): TGTGCCTGGGGCGAATTCCATGAGCAGTTCTTC.

This chain connects TRBV30 to TRBJ1-2; D remains ambiguous. Germline V gives CDR1 GTSNPN, CDR2 SVGIG (reference sequence). The CDR3 is 16 residues long. V lost 0 bases, J lost 0 bases, and 14 bases lay in between. The CDR3 spells CAWSVFNRATNYGYTF. CDR3 bases: TGTGCCTGGAGTGTCTTTAACCGGGCTACTAACTATGGCTACACCTTC. Combining the CDR3 with reference TRBV30 and TRBJ1-2 gives the whole variable domain SQTIHQWPATLVQPVGSPLSLECTVEGTSNPNLYWYRQAAGRGLQLLFYSVGIGQISSEVPQNLSASRPQDRQFILSSKKLLLSDSGFYLCAWSVFNRATNYGYTFGSGTRLTVV.